This T cell receptor (beta chain) was identified during a study of shared clonotypes between healthy human individuals. In the case of this clone: The target antigen is unknown.

A deep-level run was used for the assay. Only in-frame clones appear in the TCRdb table, and some are missing; sequencing was by immunoSEQ multiplex PCR. The sample includes 2 million or so clones, roughly 94% seen only once; the top ten take 0.1% to 0.15%. The CDR3 spans 17 residues. Between the trimmed V and J ends, which lost 3 bases and 6 bases, there was a span of 24 bases. Germline lookup yields CDR1 SGHTA and CDR2 FQGNSA. General study points: Clonotype sharing among donors, it was expected, would be affected by sequencing depth.

Material: naive CD4+ T cells sorted from blood. Indicated subset: CD45RA+ positively selected. The TCR sequence derives from a man between 18 and 29 years old in good health. J is TRBJ2-7 and V is TRBV7-2, with TRBD2 as a possible D gene (5 bases). CDR3 in DNA: TGTGCCAGCAGCTTTAGAACCGCGGGTGTTTTGGGTAGCGAGCAGTACTTC. This sequence encodes CASSFRTAGVLGSEQYF.